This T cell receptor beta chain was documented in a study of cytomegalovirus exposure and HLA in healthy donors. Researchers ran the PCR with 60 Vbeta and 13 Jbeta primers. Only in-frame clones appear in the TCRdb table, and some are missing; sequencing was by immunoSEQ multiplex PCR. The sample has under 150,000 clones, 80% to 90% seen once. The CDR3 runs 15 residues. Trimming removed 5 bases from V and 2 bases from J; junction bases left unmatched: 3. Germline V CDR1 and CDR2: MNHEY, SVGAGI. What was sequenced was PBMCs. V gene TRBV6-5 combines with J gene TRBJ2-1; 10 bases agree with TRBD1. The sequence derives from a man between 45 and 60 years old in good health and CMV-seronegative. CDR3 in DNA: TGTGCCAGCAGTCCGGGACAGGGGCCCTACAATGAGCAGTTCTTC. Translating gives CASSPGQGPYNEQFF.